This TCR beta chain was recovered during a study of blood T cell repertoires in COVID-19. At the level of the study: COVID-19 samples collected from the United States, Italy and Spain covered acute and convalescent phases.

This clone was observed many times. Profiling relied on immunoSEQ multiplex PCR, and the TCRdb table lists in-frame clones only, not all of them. In the table there are about half a million clones, 70% to 90% of which are singletons. The trim removed 1 base at V and 6 bases at J, leaving 1 base unmatched. The CDR3 totals 13 residues. This TCR was sampled from a human donor in a cohort sampled during active COVID-19. Sequencing was performed on peripheral blood. V and J are TRBV12-3 or TRBV12-4 and TRBJ1-2; 8 nucleotides line up with TRBD1. The CDR3, as DNA: TGTGCCAGCAGTTTAGTGACAGGGGATGGCTACACCTTC. Residues: CASSLVTGDGYTF.